This TCR beta chain derives from a study of T cell responses to AZD1222 COVID-19 vaccine. The method was immunoSEQ multiplex PCR; TCRdb's version includes in-frame clones alone and lacks a portion of them. The data show 150,000 or so clones, approximately 92% seen once. Of note for this clone: The antigen remains undetermined.

Trimming shortened V by 2 bases and J by 4 bases, and 12 bases separated the two germline ends. This CDR3 is built from 15 residues. CDR1 is SGHRS, CDR2 YFSETQ, per germline. General study points: Among spike-specific TCRs, nearly half reportedly target unmutated variant regions. Two AZD1222 administrations were followed by greater Spike-specific TCR breadth and depth. The donor cohort was predominantly white British with a female majority, and clonal diversity may have been underestimated.

The TCR comes from an adult who received the AZD1222 COVID-19 vaccine. Sequencing used peripheral blood, obtained 28 days after the second AZD1222 dose. The genes are TRBV5-1 and TRBJ1-4; weak D call: TRBD1 (6 bases). The CDR3 spells CASSLLTDSNEKLFF. The CDR3 DNA reads TGCGCCAGCAGCTTACTTACGGACAGTAATGAAAAACTGTTTTTT.